This T cell receptor (beta chain) was retrieved from a study of blood T cell repertoires in COVID-19. About the research overall: Acute and convalescent COVID-19 specimens originated in the United States, Italy and Spain. T cells, B-cell-depleted T cells, or PBMCs supplied cDNA or gDNA.

The germline V gene has CDR1 SGHRS and CDR2 YFSETQ. The trim removed 4 bases at V and 3 bases at J, leaving 5 bases unmatched. The CDR3 length is 15 residues. In the original analysis: Reference gene primer amplification yielded estimated nucleated cell counts. The data were produced by immunoSEQ multiplex PCR, yet TCRdb's version contains in-frame clones alone and is incomplete. The V and J calls and the clone size are those of that table, but D and trimming were determined from the DNA. The data show some 150,000 clones, around nine tenths seen once. Concerning this clone itself: This CDR3 is also generated by other DNA sequences in the sample.

Sequenced: peripheral blood. This receptor was identified in a man aged 65-85 years with acute or convalescent COVID-19. The rearrangement links TRBV5-1 to TRBJ2-2; 8 bases fit TRBD1. In nucleotides, the CDR3 is TGCGCCAGCAGCCTGCAACAGGGGGACACCGGGGAGCTGTTTTTT. Translating gives CASSLQQGDTGELFF. The full variable domain, in which reference TRBV5-1 and TRBJ2-2 provide the parts outside the CDR3, is KAGVTQTPRYLIKTRGQQVTLSCSPISGHRSVSWYQQTPGQGLQFLFEYFSETQRNKGNFPGRFSGRQFSNSRSEMNVSTLELGDSALYLCASSLQQGDTGELFFGEGSRLTVL.